This T cell receptor beta chain was observed in a study of identical twins. Overall study findings and caveats: Out-of-frame alpha sequences common to twins exhibited an excess of low generation probability. Diverse VJ usage suggested most zero-insertion clonotypes were not invariant T cells. In cord blood, abundant beta clonotypes had fewer insertions; memory showed no trend.

TCRdb re-analysed the 5' RACE reads in MiXCR, keeping a single row per CDR3 protein. Here the sample spans 250,000 to 350,000 distinct CDR3 sequences, under 9.5% being singletons. Remarks on this clonotype: The antigen is undetermined.

This CDR3 is 16 amino acids long. V dropped 5 bases and J dropped 4 bases, with 15 bases sitting between them. Germline CDR1 reads MNHEY; CDR2 reads SVGAGI. This sample was shared with a second study, whose subject was yellow fever vaccine responses in identical twins.

The TCR was taken from a young woman in good health. Sequencing was carried out using memory (CD45RO+) T cells sorted from blood. The V gene is TRBV6-5, the J gene TRBJ2-6; possibly TRBD1 or TRBD2 for D (5 bases each). The CDR3: CASSVLDSTGANVLTF. The CDR3 nucleotides are TGTGCCAGCAGTGTACTAGACAGCACCGGGGCCAACGTCCTGACTTTC.